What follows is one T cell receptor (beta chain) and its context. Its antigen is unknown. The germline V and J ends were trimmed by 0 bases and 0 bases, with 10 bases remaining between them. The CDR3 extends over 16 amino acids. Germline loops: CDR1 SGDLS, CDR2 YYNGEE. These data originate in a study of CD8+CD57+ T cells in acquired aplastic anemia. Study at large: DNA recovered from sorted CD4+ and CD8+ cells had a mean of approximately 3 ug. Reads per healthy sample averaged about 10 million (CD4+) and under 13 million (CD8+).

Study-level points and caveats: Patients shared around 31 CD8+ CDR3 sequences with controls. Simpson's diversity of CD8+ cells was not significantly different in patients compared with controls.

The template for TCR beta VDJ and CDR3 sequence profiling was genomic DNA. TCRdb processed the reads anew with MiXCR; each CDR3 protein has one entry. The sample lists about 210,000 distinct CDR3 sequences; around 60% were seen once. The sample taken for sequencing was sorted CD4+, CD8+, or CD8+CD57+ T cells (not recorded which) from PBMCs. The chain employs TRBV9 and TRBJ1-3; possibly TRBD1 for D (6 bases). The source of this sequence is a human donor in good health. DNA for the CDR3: TGTGCCAGCAGCGTAGTAGGGACACACTCTGGAAACACCATATATTTT. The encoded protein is CASSVVGTHSGNTIYF.